This T cell receptor (beta chain) was identified in a study of PD-L1 blockade in urothelial cancer. Only in-frame clones appear in the TCRdb table, and some are missing; sequencing was by immunoSEQ multiplex PCR. This table holds under 130,000 clones, about 85% found once. This CDR3 has 15 residues. After removal of 2 bases from V and 5 bases from J, the junction contained 7 bases not matched to a gene. The germline V gene has CDR1 SGDLS and CDR2 YYNGEE. The diagnosis in patients was locally advanced or metastatic urothelial carcinoma. This material consisted of PBMCs, taken around atezolizumab (anti-PD-L1) treatment. The V call is TRBV9, the J call TRBJ2-1; 7 nucleotides line up with TRBD2. The sequence was collected from a man aged 45-65 years with urothelial cancer. The DNA for the CDR3 is TGTGCCAGCAGCGTTTCTAGCGGTCACCACAATGAGCAGTTCTTC. This gives the protein CASSVSSGHHNEQFF.